This T cell receptor (beta chain) was documented in a study of CD8+CD57+ T cells in acquired aplastic anemia (dated by TCRdb to 2017 to 2018). General notes on the study: A mean of around 3 ug of DNA, ranging from roughly 0.19 to 30 ug, was extracted from sorted CD4+ and CD8+ cells. A CD8+CD57+ expansion meant a frequency higher than the mean frequency seen in healthy subjects. Beyond this particular receptor, the publication reports: CD8+ Simpson's diversity did not differ significantly between patients and healthy controls (P=0.060). About 29 CD8+ CDR3 sequences were found to be shared between patients and controls, but these sequences appeared to be highly expressed in patients and within the immunodominant clones of the patients.

Trimming at the junction amounts to 6 bases on V and 4 bases on J, and the germline ends lie 15 bases apart. The germline V gene provides CDR1 SQVTM and CDR2 ANQGSEA. The CDR3 numbers 13 residues from cysteine through phenylalanine. The retained sequence is limited to the CDR3, 39 bases, with the frame set at the first base. The patients picked for sequencing were ones in whom flow cytometry had shown an expansion of CD8+CD57+ cells. All patients had severe acquired aplastic anemia diagnosed by International Study of Aplastic Anemia and Agranulocytosis and Camitta criteria. At the time blood was sampled, none of the patients had received any therapy. In the study, sorted CD4+ and CD8+ blood T cells from patients with severe aplastic anemia and from healthy subjects underwent deep sequencing of TCR repertoires. In the USA, patient enrollment took place under clinicaltrials.gov protocols 00001620, 01623167, 00001397, 00071045, 00081523 and 00961064. Ficoll-Paque density gradient centrifugation was used to isolate peripheral blood mononuclear cells. CD4+ and CD8+ T cells were sorted by FACS or magnetic beads before DNA extraction.

Profiling of TCR beta VDJ combinations and CDR3 sequences used genomic DNA as the template. An Illumina HiSeq 2000 was the platform used for TCR repertoire sequencing. For the original study's pipeline: Repertoire assessment relied on Simpson's diversity index, CDR3 size and DJ length profiles, and TRBV/TRBJ rearrangement plots. The immunodominant clone was defined as the most abundant DNA sequence in deep sequencing data. CDR3 amino acid sequences were screened for sharing across subjects and compared with published repertoires and the VDJdb database. TCRdb trimmed public reads at Q25 via fastp, called clones via MiXCR and kept in-frame beta chains. CDR3 protein duplicates are merged, each entry listing the most common genes and DNA. In this record, the V and J calls reflect TCRdb's handling and not the investigators' own analysis. Within this sample are about 120,000 distinct CDR3 sequences, with 55% to 60% of them counted one time only. In total, the top ten clones hold 25% to 30% of the sample.

Concerning this clonotype itself: It lacks a known antigen. Base qualities are not at hand, and no much larger clone is one base apart.

The specimen sequenced was sorted CD4+, CD8+, or CD8+CD57+ T cells (not recorded which) from PBMCs. The sequence was collected from a human donor with aplastic anemia. Rearrangement joined TRBV29-1 to TRBJ1-2, with TRBD1 perhaps the D gene, on 6 matching bases. The CDR3 in this case is CSVQTGTRYGYTF. The DNA sequence is TGCAGCGTGCAAACCGGGACACGCTATGGCTACACCTTC.